One and the same sample provided the 20 T cell receptor beta chains below, sequenced in a study of blood T cell repertoires in COVID-19. Repertoires were generated with immunoSEQ multiplex PCR, while TCRdb's copy carries only in-frame clones and drops some. The sample consists of hundreds of thousands of clones, about 88% of them appearing once. Sequenced material: PBMCs or T cells enriched from blood (not recorded which). All receptors come from a young woman who had recovered from COVID-19.

In nucleotides, the CDR3 is TGTGCCAGCAGTTTATCCCAACTAGCGGGGGGCCTATCCCCCTACGAGCAGTACTTC. This translates into CASSLSQLAGGLSPYEQYF. The gene calls are TRBV27 and TRBJ2-7; TRBD2 matches at 12 bases. V lost 0 bases to trimming and J lost 2 bases; unmatched junction nucleotides: 11. The germline CDR1 and CDR2 sequences are MNHEY and SMNVEV (reference sequence). This CDR3 is built from 19 residues.

The chain has TRBV27 and TRBJ2-5, with D perhaps TRBD1 (5 bases). The germline V gene has CDR1 MNHEY and CDR2 SMNVEV (reference sequence). This CDR3 comprises 15 residues. V was pared by 4 bases and J by 2 bases, with 14 bases between. CDR3 loop: CASSSPGFGQETQYF. The DNA for the CDR3 is TGTGCCAGCAGTTCTCCAGGGTTTGGACAAGAGACCCAGTACTTC.

The chain is built from TRBV2 and TRBJ1-6; 7 nucleotides agree with TRBD1. The V gene's germline CDR1 is SNHLY and CDR2 FYNNEI. Trimming cost V 1 base and J 5 bases; bases outside gene matches: 2. The CDR3 has 15 residues. The CDR3 nucleotides read TGTGCCAGCAGTGAAGAAGGGGGCGATAATTCACCCCTCCACTTT. Its protein is CASSEEGGDNSPLHF.

This rearrangement joins TRBV18 to TRBJ2-2; D is ambiguous. Germline V gene sequence: CDR1 KGHSH, CDR2 LQKENI. The CDR3 is 14 residues long. Trimming removed 4 bases at V and 4 bases at J, with 10 bases between. The DNA for the CDR3 is TGTGCCAGCTCACAGTCGGGTGGCACCGGGGAGCTGTTTTTT. Translating it yields CASSQSGGTGELFF.

The chain links TRBV28 to TRBJ2-1; a weak D match, TRBD1 (5 bases). This CDR3 spans 19 amino acids. Germline CDR1 is MDHEN and CDR2 is SYDVKM. V lost 2 bases and J lost 1, with 21 bases in between. DNA for the CDR3: TGTGCCAGCAGTTTAAGGGTCAGGGATGTGGAAGGGTCCTACAATGAGCAGTTCTTC. Protein sequence: CASSLRVRDVEGSYNEQFF.

The V gene is TRBV19, the J gene TRBJ2-1; TRBD2 might be the D (6 bases). The CDR3 runs 15 residues. Deletions cut 3 bases from V and 4 bases from J, with 13 bases between. CDR1 is LNHDA and CDR2 is SQIVND in the germline V gene (reference sequence). DNA of the CDR3: TGTGCCAGTAGTATGCCTGGGGGGATTTACAATGAGCAGTTCTTC. Encoded protein: CASSMPGGIYNEQFF.

This sequence joins TRBV6-2 or TRBV6-3 and TRBJ1-1; D possibly corresponds to TRBD1 (5 bases). Trimming removed 0 bases from V and 5 bases from J, with 13 bases in between. Germline CDR1 reads MNHEY; CDR2 reads SVGEGT. This CDR3 is 15 amino acids long. The chain's CDR3 is CASSYSTGGGTEAFF. CDR3 nucleotides: TGTGCCAGCAGTTACTCGACGGGGGGTGGGACTGAAGCTTTCTTT.

CDR3 residues: CASSPLTGGKTEAFF. CDR3 DNA: TGTGCCAGCAGCCCCCTGACAGGGGGCAAAACTGAAGCTTTCTTT. This sequence joins TRBV9 and TRBJ1-1; 10 bases align to TRBD1. CDR3 size: 15 residues. Germline lookup yields CDR1 SGDLS and CDR2 YYNGEE. The ends lost 4 bases at V and 5 bases at J; junction bases unmatched: 8.

This chain joins TRBV5-6 and TRBJ1-3; a weak D match, TRBD1 (5 bases). Germline V CDR1 and CDR2: SGHDT, YYEEEE. The CDR3 extends over 17 amino acids. V dropped 4 bases and J dropped 0 bases, with 17 bases sitting between them. The CDR3 DNA is TGTGCCAGCAGCAGCAGGGTAGGGGCCCGCTCTGGAAACACCATATATTTT. The encoded protein is CASSSRVGARSGNTIYF.

V and J are TRBV27 and TRBJ1-4; the match to TRBD1 covers 9 bases. This CDR3 is built from 17 residues. The V and J ends lost 4 bases and 9 bases, in that order; junction bases with no gene match: 15. The germline gives CDR1 MNHEY, CDR2 SMNVEV (reference sequence). This chain's CDR3 is CASSWVDMDRGEQKLFF. As DNA, the CDR3 is TGTGCCAGCAGTTGGGTTGATATGGACAGGGGCGAGCAAAAACTGTTTTTT. The full variable domain, completed using reference TRBV27 and TRBJ1-4, is EAQVTQNPRYLITVTGKKLTVTCSQNMNHEYMSWYRQDPGLGLRQIYYSMNVEVTDKGDVPEGYKVSRKEKRNFPLILESPSPNQTSLYFCASSWVDMDRGEQKLFFGSGTQLSVL.

Only one count was recorded for this clone. The chain recombines TRBV19 with TRBJ1-3; possibly TRBD1 for D (5 bases). Trimming stripped 5 bases from V and 0 bases from J, with 11 bases between. This CDR3 is built from 15 residues. Germline lookup yields CDR1 LNHDA and CDR2 SQIVND (reference sequence). This chain's CDR3 is CASSPDIHSGNTIYF. CDR3 bases: TGTGCCAGTAGTCCGGACATACACTCTGGAAACACCATATATTTT. Full variable domain (rest looked up from reference TRBV19 and TRBJ1-3): DGGITQSPKYLFRKEGQNVTLSCEQNLNHDAMYWYRQDPGQGLRLIYYSQIVNDFQKGDIAEGYSVSREKKESFPLTVTSAQKNPTAFYLCASSPDIHSGNTIYFGEGSWLTVV.

This clone has only one observation. The rearrangement links TRBV19 to TRBJ1-3; D gene unclear. This CDR3 is 15 amino acids long. Looked up from germline, CDR1 is LNHDA and CDR2 is SQIVND (reference sequence). Trimming removed 3 bases at V and 2 bases at J, with 11 bases between. CDR3 residues: CASSIDRGPGNTIYF. The CDR3 DNA is TGTGCCAGTAGTATCGATCGAGGGCCTGGAAACACCATATATTTT.

This chain joins TRBV7-8 and TRBJ1-1, with D unresolved. Germline CDR1 and CDR2: SGHVS and FQNEAQ. The CDR3 is 16 residues long. V was cut by 5 bases and J by 0 bases, with 16 bases left in between. CDR3 bases: TGTGCCAGCAGCGCTCAATATCAAACAATGAACACTGAAGCTTTCTTT. Protein product: CASSAQYQTMNTEAFF.

This clone was picked up one time. The genes are TRBV4-3 and TRBJ1-4; D remains unclear. V was shortened by 0 bases and J by 2 bases, with 10 bases between the two germline ends. The CDR3 length is 16 residues. Per the germline V gene, CDR1 is LGHNA and CDR2 is YSLEER. The CDR3 protein is CASSQEAAATNEKLFF. CDR3 DNA sequence: TGCGCCAGCAGCCAAGAAGCGGCAGCTACTAATGAAAAACTGTTTTTT.

This clone occurred a few times. The CDR3 is CASFRQGTTEAFF. CDR3 coding DNA: TGTGCCAGCTTCCGACAGGGGACCACTGAAGCTTTCTTT. The gene calls are TRBV6-5 and TRBJ1-1; 8 bases map to TRBD1. Per germline, CDR1 MNHEY and CDR2 SVGAGI. After removal of 8 bases from V and 4 bases from J, the junction contained 6 bases not matched to a gene. The CDR3 length is 13 residues.

The CDR3 nucleotides are TGTGCCAGCAGCCCCTCTGCGCGGGGACTCTACGAGCAGTACTTC. Translated: CASSPSARGLYEQYF. The gene calls are TRBV7-9 and TRBJ2-7, with D possibly TRBD2 on 6 matching bases. V lost 5 bases and J 3 bases, leaving 17 bases between the germline ends. The CDR3 runs 15 residues. Per germline, CDR1 SEHNR and CDR2 FQNEAQ (reference sequence).

The rearrangement joins TRBV29-1 to TRBJ1-4; weak D call: TRBD1 (6 bases). This CDR3 region has 13 residues. CDR1 and CDR2 (germline): SQVTM, ANQGSEA. Trimming took off 3 bases at V and 8 bases at J, with 13 bases between the two ends. In nucleotides, the CDR3 is TGCAGCGTTGAGACAGGAGAGGAAGAAAAACTGTTTTTT. This translates into CSVETGEEEKLFF. Drawing the rest from reference TRBV29-1 and TRBJ1-4, the complete variable domain is SAVISQKPSRDICQRGTSLTIQCQVDSQVTMMFWYRQQPGQSLTLIATANQGSEATYESGFVIDKFPISRPNLTFSTLTVSNMSPEDSSIYLCSVETGEEEKLFFGSGTQLSVL.

The J gene is TRBJ2-7, the V gene TRBV28, with 7 nucleotides matching TRBD2. This CDR3 has 17 residues. Trimming at V came to 7 bases and at J to 3 bases, leaving 18 bases not matched to a gene. CDR1 is MDHEN, CDR2 SYDVKM, per germline. The CDR3 protein is CASTVRGGGTLYYEQYF. CDR3 DNA sequence: TGTGCCAGCACGGTTCGGGGCGGGGGAACTCTTTACTACGAGCAGTACTTC.

This chain connects TRBV12-3 or TRBV12-4 to TRBJ1-1, with D perhaps matching TRBD1 (6 bases). V was trimmed by 5 bases and J by 3 bases, leaving 10 bases between them. The CDR3 has 13 residues. CDR3 loop: CASSDGQYTEAFF. The CDR3 nucleotides are TGTGCCAGCAGTGACGGACAGTACACTGAAGCTTTCTTT.

This clone was observed once. The CDR3 loop is CASSPTRGGTDTQYF. The CDR3 nucleotides read TGTGCCAGCAGCCCCACGAGGGGAGGAACAGATACGCAGTATTTT. The genes are TRBV9 and TRBJ2-3, with D possibly being TRBD2 (6 bases). The CDR3 runs to 15 residues. With 4 bases removed from V and 3 bases from J, the gap between germline ends came to 15 bases. Germline V gives CDR1 SGDLS, CDR2 YYNGEE. Looking up the rest from reference TRBV9 and TRBJ2-3 gives the full variable domain: DSGVTQTPKHLITATGQRVTLRCSPRSGDLSVYWYQQSLDQGLQFLIQYYNGEERAKGNILERFSAQQFPDLHSELNLSSLELGDSALYFCASSPTRGGTDTQYFGPGTRLTVL.